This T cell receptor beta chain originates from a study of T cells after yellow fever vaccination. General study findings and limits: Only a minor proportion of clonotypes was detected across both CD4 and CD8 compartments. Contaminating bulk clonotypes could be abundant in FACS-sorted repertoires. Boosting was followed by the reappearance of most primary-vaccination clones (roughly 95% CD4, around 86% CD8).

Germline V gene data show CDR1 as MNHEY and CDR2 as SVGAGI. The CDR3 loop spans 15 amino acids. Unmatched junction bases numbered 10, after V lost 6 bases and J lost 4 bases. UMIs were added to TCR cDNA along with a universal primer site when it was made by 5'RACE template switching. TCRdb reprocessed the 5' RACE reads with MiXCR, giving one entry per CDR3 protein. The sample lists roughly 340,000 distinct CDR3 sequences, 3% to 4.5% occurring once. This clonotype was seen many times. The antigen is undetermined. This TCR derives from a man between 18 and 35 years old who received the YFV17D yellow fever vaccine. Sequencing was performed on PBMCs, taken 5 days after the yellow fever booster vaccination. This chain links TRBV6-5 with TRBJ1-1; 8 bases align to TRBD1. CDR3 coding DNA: TGTGCCAGCAGGCCAATCAGGGGGCGACGCACTGAAGCTTTCTTT. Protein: CASRPIRGRRTEAFF.